Shown below are 31 T cell receptor beta chains from a single sample sequenced in a study of circulating CD8 cells and anti-PD-1 response in melanoma. TCR libraries were prepared from around 14 ng of total RNA with the QIAseq Immune Repertoire TCR panel. TCRdb analysed the reads with MiXCR anew, one entry per CDR3 protein. The repertoire includes roughly 1,200 distinct CDR3 sequences, 8.5% to 12% of them detected once, and about 13% sits in the top ten. Sorting of live CD3+CD8+TCRalphabeta+ cells by PD-1 and/or TIGIT gave four subsets. The sample in question was CD8+ T cells from PBMCs, obtained at baseline or after one month of anti-PD-1 therapy (not recorded which). These receptors originate from a human donor with melanoma.

This clonotype is labeled medium-sized. The chain joins TRBV27 to TRBJ2-7; unclear D gene. In germline, CDR1 is MNHEY, CDR2 SMNVEV (reference sequence). The CDR3 has 14 residues. Trimming stripped 5 bases from V and 1 base from J, with 12 bases between. The CDR3 sequence: CASSAYTESYEQYF. CDR3 DNA: TGTGCCAGCAGTGCCTATACAGAGTCCTACGAGCAGTACTTC.

By sample fraction, this clonotype is large. The chain employs TRBV29-1 and TRBJ2-7; D ambiguous. Germline V gene sequence: CDR1 SQVTM, CDR2 ANQGSEA. The CDR3 covers 12 residues. Trimming removed 6 bases at V and 1 base at J, with 10 bases between. CDR3 region: CSVASRSYEQYF. CDR3 coding DNA: TGCAGCGTCGCCTCGCGGTCCTACGAGCAGTACTTC.

This clonotype has just a few counts. The V call is TRBV18, the J call TRBJ2-1, with D maybe TRBD2 (6 bases). CDR1 and CDR2 (germline): KGHSH, LQKENI. This CDR3 has 17 amino acids. V shed 2 bases and J shed 6 bases, with 20 bases lying between them. This CDR3 reads CASSPIGLASDLNEQFF. The CDR3 DNA follows: TGTGCCAGCTCACCAATCGGCTTGGCTAGCGATCTCAATGAGCAGTTCTTC.

This clonotype is categorized as medium-sized (0.01 to 0.1%). The V call is TRBV19, the J call TRBJ2-5; 7 bases are a match to TRBD1. The CDR3 is made up of 15 amino acids. After removal of 6 bases from V and 4 bases from J, the junction contained 11 bases not matched to a gene. Germline V gene sequence: CDR1 LNHDA, CDR2 SQIVND (reference sequence). The CDR3 DNA reads TGTGCCAGTAGGGGTCTGACAGGGTCGGCAGAGACCCAGTACTTC. Encoded protein: CASRGLTGSAETQYF.

Relative to its sample, this clonotype is large (0.1 to 1%). The J gene is TRBJ2-3, the V gene TRBV12-3 or TRBV12-4, with TRBD2 identical over 7 bases. Trimming removed 5 bases from V and 4 bases from J; junction bases left unmatched: 3. The CDR3 sequence is 13 residues long. DNA of the CDR3: TGTGCCAGCAGTCCGGGGGGAGCAGATACGCAGTATTTT. Residues: CASSPGGADTQYF.

As regards this clonotype: Given a much more abundant clone one base away, this may be a read error. V and J are TRBV5-4 and TRBJ1-1, with D perhaps TRBD1 (5 bases). Germline CDR1 and CDR2: SGHNT and YYREEE (reference sequence). This CDR3 has 12 amino acids. DNA for the CDR3: TGTGCCAACAGCCCCTGGGGGACTGAAGCTTTCTTT. It is translated as CANSPWGTEAFF.

Relative to its sample, this clonotype is medium-sized. The genes are TRBV19 and TRBJ2-3; 8 bases fit TRBD2. The V gene end was trimmed by 1 base and the J gene end by 2 bases; junction bases not matched to a gene: 8. Germline CDR1 and CDR2: LNHDA and SQIVND (reference sequence). The CDR3 runs to 17 residues. The DNA of the CDR3 is TGTGCCAGTAGTATAGTCCTTAGCGGGGCCTCCACAGATACGCAGTATTTT. Protein sequence: CASSIVLSGASTDTQYF.

The chain joins TRBV3-1 to TRBJ2-7; a weak D match, TRBD1 (5 bases). CDR1 and CDR2 from the germline V gene are LGHDT and YNNKEL (reference sequence). The germline V and J ends were trimmed by 0 bases and 6 bases, with 15 bases remaining between them. The CDR3 consists of 15 residues. The CDR3 DNA is TGTGCCAGCAGCCAAGAGGGTGACAGAACGTTCGAGCAGTACTTC. It codes for CASSQEGDRTFEQYF.

The CDR3 DNA reads as TGTGCCAGCAGCCTAGACAGGGGGGCGTACAATGAGCAGTTCTTC. Its protein product is CASSLDRGAYNEQFF. J is TRBJ2-1 and V is TRBV27, with 9 bases identical to TRBD1. The CDR3 runs 15 residues. After removal of 6 bases from V and 4 bases from J, the junction contained 7 bases not matched to a gene. Germline V gene sequence: CDR1 MNHEY, CDR2 SMNVEV (reference sequence).

V is TRBV20-1 and J is TRBJ2-7; D unclear. Germline-derived CDR1 and CDR2 are DFQATT and SNEGSKA (reference sequence). The V and J ends lost 3 bases and 9 bases respectively, with 21 bases between them. This CDR3 comprises 14 residues. The CDR3 protein is CSARVENQYLGQYF. The DNA of the CDR3 is TGCAGTGCTAGGGTCGAGAACCAATATCTCGGGCAGTACTTC.

By frequency in the sample, this clonotype is medium-sized. The chain carries TRBV27 and TRBJ1-1, with a weak D call TRBD1 (5 bases). V was shortened by 5 bases and J by 6 bases, with 19 bases between the two germline ends. Per the germline V gene, CDR1 is MNHEY and CDR2 is SMNVEV (reference sequence). This CDR3 spans 15 amino acids. The CDR3 DNA follows: TGTGCCAGCAGTCGGGGGGGATATGTTCTCGCTGAAGCTTTCTTT. As protein: CASSRGGYVLAEAFF.

By proportion, this clonotype is medium-sized. This rearrangement joins TRBV19 to TRBJ1-6; D is uncertain. Germline CDR1 LNHDA, CDR2 SQIVND (reference sequence). The V end was cut by 1 base, the J end by 1 base, with 8 bases between. The CDR3 runs 16 residues. CDR3 region: CASSIVAESYNSPLHF. The CDR3 DNA is TGTGCCAGTAGTATAGTCGCGGAGTCCTATAATTCACCCCTCCACTTT.

This clonotype is large in the sample. The gene calls are TRBV29-1 and TRBJ1-2; D uncertain. Trimming stripped 3 bases from V and 4 bases from J, with 15 bases between. CDR1 and CDR2 (germline): SQVTM, ANQGSEA. The CDR3 has 14 amino acids. The CDR3 reads CSVDGPIGSYGYTF. The CDR3 coding sequence is TGCAGCGTTGACGGACCTATTGGATCCTATGGCTACACCTTC. Drawing the rest from reference TRBV29-1 and TRBJ1-2, the complete variable domain is SAVISQKPSRDICQRGTSLTIQCQVDSQVTMMFWYRQQPGQSLTLIATANQGSEATYESGFVIDKFPISRPNLTFSTLTVSNMSPEDSSIYLCSVDGPIGSYGYTFGSGTRLTVV.

In its sample, this clonotype ranks as large (0.1 to 1%). The V gene is TRBV5-4, the J gene TRBJ2-3, with 7 bases aligning to TRBD2. Germline V gene lookup returns CDR1 SGHNT and CDR2 YYREEE (reference sequence). The trim removed 0 bases at V and 4 bases at J, leaving 5 bases unmatched. The CDR3 is 15 residues long. CDR3 sequence reads: CASSLGTSPADTQYF. CDR3 DNA sequence: TGTGCCAGCAGCTTGGGGACTAGTCCAGCAGATACGCAGTATTTT.

The gene calls are TRBV27 and TRBJ2-1, with a tentative D call TRBD2 (6 bases). Per the germline V gene, CDR1 is MNHEY and CDR2 is SMNVEV (reference sequence). Trimming left V 0 bases short and J 2 bases short, with 11 bases between. CDR3 length: 16 amino acids. The CDR3 sequence: CASSLSPGVAYNEQFF. Written as DNA, the CDR3 is TGTGCCAGCAGTTTATCGCCGGGGGTAGCCTACAATGAGCAGTTCTTC.

This clonotype ranks as medium-sized. V gene TRBV19 combines with J gene TRBJ2-3; 9 bases match TRBD2. The CDR3 is 17 amino acids. Germline CDR1 and CDR2: LNHDA and SQIVND (reference sequence). The J segment lost 1 base and the V segment lost 3 bases, leaving 8 bases of the junction unmatched. The CDR3 loop is CASSIVLAGPRTDTQYF. The CDR3, as DNA: TGTGCCAGTAGTATCGTGCTAGCGGGGCCGCGCACAGATACGCAGTATTTT.

This clonotype is termed large. The chain recombines TRBV12-3 or TRBV12-4 with TRBJ2-1, with D possibly matching TRBD1 (6 bases). This CDR3 is 11 amino acids long. Trimming took 6 bases from V and 11 from J, leaving 11 bases between them. The CDR3 coding sequence is TGTGCCAGCAGCCAGGGGTTAAAGCAGTTCTTC. Protein product: CASSQGLKQFF.

This clonotype is termed medium-sized (0.01 to 0.1%). This sequence joins TRBV6-5 and TRBJ2-3; perhaps TRBD2 as D (7 bases). The CDR3 spans 17 residues. The germline V and J ends were trimmed by 4 bases and 1 base, with 18 bases remaining between them. Germline V gene lookup returns CDR1 MNHEY and CDR2 SVGAGI. In DNA, the CDR3 is TGTGCCAGCAGTTCCCGTGGGGGGGGGCTGGGCACAGATACGCAGTATTTT. This gives the protein CASSSRGGGLGTDTQYF.

By proportion, this clonotype is medium-sized. The V and J genes are TRBV9 and TRBJ2-2; 8 bases line up with TRBD2. The CDR3 is made up of 16 amino acids. CDR1 SGDLS and CDR2 YYNGEE come from the germline V gene. V shed 3 bases and J 5 bases; nucleotides not matched to a gene: 9. CDR3 sequence reads: CASSGYGGAPTGELFF. The CDR3 DNA follows: TGTGCCAGCAGCGGATACGGGGGGGCCCCAACCGGGGAGCTGTTTTTT.

This clonotype is medium-sized by share. This chain connects TRBV27 to TRBJ2-7; D is unclear. V lost 3 bases and J lost 4, with 13 bases in between. In germline, CDR1 is MNHEY, CDR2 SMNVEV (reference sequence). The CDR3 runs to 14 residues. CDR3 protein: CASSLVGNGYEQYF. As DNA, the CDR3 is TGTGCCAGCAGTTTGGTGGGGAATGGGTACGAGCAGTACTTC.

In its sample, this clonotype ranks as medium-sized (0.01 to 0.1%). This chain connects TRBV19 to TRBJ2-1; D not resolved. V lost 7 bases and J lost 6, with 13 bases in between. The CDR3 loop spans 13 amino acids. Per germline, CDR1 LNHDA and CDR2 SQIVND (reference sequence). The DNA for the CDR3 is TGTGCCAGTACCTCAGACCCCACCAATGAGCAGTTCTTC. As protein: CASTSDPTNEQFF.

This clonotype rates as large (0.1 to 1%). The chain recombines TRBV28 with TRBJ2-5, with 9 positions matching TRBD2. This CDR3 is built from 12 residues. The germline V gene has CDR1 MDHEN and CDR2 SYDVKM. With 7 bases clipped from V and 5 bases from J, the junction kept 2 bases outside the gene matches. CDR3 bases: TGTGCCAGCACCAGCGGGAGGGAGACCCAGTACTTC. Translation: CASTSGRETQYF.

By frequency in the sample, this clonotype is medium-sized. The rearrangement uses TRBV4-1 and TRBJ2-7, with TRBD2 as a possible D gene (5 bases). V was cut by 4 bases and J by 0 bases, with 13 bases left in between. The CDR3 runs 15 residues. CDR1 and CDR2 (germline): MGHRA, YSYEKL. Here the CDR3 DNA reads TGCGCCAGCAGCCGCGTCCCCGGGGTCTCCTACGAGCAGTACTTC. Its protein product is CASSRVPGVSYEQYF.

By frequency in the sample, this clonotype is medium-sized. CDR3 sequence (DNA): TGTGCCTCCCAGGACAGGGGGCGCTCACCCCTCCACTTT. The encoded protein is CASQDRGRSPLHF. The genes are TRBV10-3 and TRBJ1-6; 11 bases line up with TRBD1. Unmatched junction bases numbered 7, after V lost 11 bases and J lost 10 bases. This CDR3 is built from 13 residues. CDR1 ENHRY and CDR2 SYGVKD come from the germline V gene.

The chain combines TRBV19 with TRBJ1-3; D is perhaps TRBD1 (5 bases). This CDR3 comprises 17 residues. Germline-derived CDR1 and CDR2 are LNHDA and SQIVND (reference sequence). Between the trimmed V and J ends, which lost 1 base and 0 bases, there was a span of 13 bases. The chain's CDR3 is CASSIADSPFSGNTIYF. CDR3 coding DNA: TGTGCCAGTAGTATAGCTGACAGCCCATTCTCTGGAAACACCATATATTTT.

By its share, this clonotype is medium-sized. The chain carries TRBV27 and TRBJ2-1; D assignment may be TRBD1 or TRBD2 (5 bases each). The CDR3 length is 15 residues. Germline assignment: CDR1 MNHEY and CDR2 SMNVEV (reference sequence). V was cut by 3 bases and J by 8 bases, with 17 bases left in between. CDR3 sequence reads: CASSLGVMALDEQFF. Written as DNA, the CDR3 is TGTGCCAGCAGTTTGGGGGTAATGGCCCTGGATGAGCAGTTCTTC.

The J gene is TRBJ2-3, the V gene TRBV4-2; 9 positions agree with TRBD2. Germline V CDR1 and CDR2: LGHNA, YNFKEQ. After removal of 0 bases from V and 0 bases from J, the junction contained 13 bases not matched to a gene. The CDR3 has 20 amino acids. As DNA, the CDR3 is TGTGCCAGCAGCCAAGATGGCGGGGGGGCCGAAGGTTCCAGCACAGATACGCAGTATTTT. This encodes CASSQDGGGAEGSSTDTQYF.

By sample fraction, this clonotype is medium-sized. The V call is TRBV19, the J call TRBJ1-1; no definite D call. The germline CDR1 and CDR2 sequences are LNHDA and SQIVND (reference sequence). The CDR3 sequence is 15 residues long. With 7 bases removed from V and 3 bases from J, the gap between germline ends came to 18 bases. Written as DNA, the CDR3 is TGTGCCAGTATCGGGGAGAGGATGGTCGACACTGAAGCTTTCTTT. It codes for CASIGERMVDTEAFF.

This clonotype is labeled medium-sized. This chain joins TRBV4-1 and TRBJ2-7, with 7 bases aligning to TRBD1. The trim removed 4 bases at V and 3 bases at J, leaving 3 bases unmatched. The CDR3 consists of 13 residues. The germline V gene has CDR1 MGHRA and CDR2 YSYEKL. The CDR3: CASSPGQSYEQYF. As DNA, the CDR3 is TGCGCCAGCAGCCCGGGACAGAGCTACGAGCAGTACTTC.

This clonotype is medium-sized by share. The chain combines TRBV2 with TRBJ2-7; tentatively, D is TRBD2 (6 bases). There are 12 residues in the CDR3. Germline values: CDR1 SNHLY, CDR2 FYNNEI. V was shortened by 7 bases and J by 4 bases, with 11 bases between the two germline ends. The CDR3 nucleotides read TGTGCCAGCATCGGGGGAGCGTACGAGCAGTACTTC. Protein: CASIGGAYEQYF.

The chain is built from TRBV7-3 and TRBJ1-1; 9 positions match TRBD1. J gave up 4 bases and V 5 bases, and 8 bases lay outside the gene matches. The germline V gene encodes CDR1 SGHTA and CDR2 FQGTGA. CDR3 size: 15 residues. The CDR3, as DNA: TGTGCCAGCAGCATCGGGACAGGGTTGAGCACTGAAGCTTTCTTT. Amino acid sequence: CASSIGTGLSTEAFF.